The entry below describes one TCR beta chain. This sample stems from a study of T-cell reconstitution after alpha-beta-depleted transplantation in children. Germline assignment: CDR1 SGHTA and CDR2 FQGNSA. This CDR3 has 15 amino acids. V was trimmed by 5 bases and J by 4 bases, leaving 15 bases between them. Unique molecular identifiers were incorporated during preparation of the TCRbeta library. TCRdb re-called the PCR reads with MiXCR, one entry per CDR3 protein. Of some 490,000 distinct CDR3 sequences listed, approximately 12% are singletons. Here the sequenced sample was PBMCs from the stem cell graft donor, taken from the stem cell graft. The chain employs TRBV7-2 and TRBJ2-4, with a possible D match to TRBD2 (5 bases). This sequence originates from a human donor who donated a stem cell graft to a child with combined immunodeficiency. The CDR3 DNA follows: TGTGCCAGCAGCCCCGACCTAGCAGATAAAAACATTCAGTACTTC. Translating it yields CASSPDLADKNIQYF. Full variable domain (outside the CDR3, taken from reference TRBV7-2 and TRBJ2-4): GAGVSQSPSNKVTEKGKDVELRCDPISGHTALYWYRQSLGQGLEFLIYFQGNSAPDKSGLPSDRFSAERTGGSVSTLTIQRTQQEDSAVYLCASSPDLADKNIQYFGAGTRLSVL.